These 5 T cell receptor beta chains came from one sample sequenced in a study of OX40 agonist ivuxolimab in advanced cancers. Using immunoSEQ multiplex PCR, the repertoire was profiled, and TCRdb retains in-frame clones only, with some absent. The data hold 45,000 to 75,000 clones, with 70% to 85% observed a single time. The specimen comprised CD4+ or CD8+ T cells sorted from blood, sampled in a trial of the OX40 agonist ivuxolimab. These receptor sequences come from an adult with an advanced solid tumor such as melanoma, head and neck, liver or kidney cancer.

This sequence joins TRBV6-1 and TRBJ2-3; D is tentatively TRBD1 or TRBD2 (5 bases each). The CDR3 extends over 15 amino acids. CDR1 and CDR2 (germline): MNHNS, SASEGT. Trimming left V 7 bases short and J 0 bases short, with 14 bases between. In DNA, the CDR3 is TGTGCCAGCACGAGGGACCCCACTAGCACAGATACGCAGTATTTT. The encoded protein is CASTRDPTSTDTQYF.

J is TRBJ1-5 and V is TRBV6-1; D remains unclear. Germline-derived CDR1 and CDR2 are MNHNS and SASEGT. CDR3 size: 11 residues. Trimming cost V 5 bases and J 12 bases, with 11 bases left between them. The CDR3 nucleotides are TGTGCCAGCAGTTTCGGACGGAACCAGCATTTT. The encoded protein is CASSFGRNQHF.

The chain has TRBV30 and TRBJ2-5, with D unclear. Per the germline V gene, CDR1 is GTSNPN and CDR2 is SVGIG (reference sequence). The V and J ends lost 0 bases and 6 bases respectively, with 11 bases between them. CDR3 size: 13 residues. CDR3 sequence (DNA): TGTGCCTGGAGTGTAGGGCAGCTAAAGACCCAGTACTTC. It specifies CAWSVGQLKTQYF.

A word on this clone: One junction end does not reproduce the germline sequence, and a read error may be involved. The J gene is TRBJ1-5, the V gene TRBV30; 7 bases agree with TRBD1. In germline, CDR1 is GTSNPN, CDR2 SVGIG (reference sequence). The CDR3 is 14 amino acids. The CDR3 DNA reads as TGTGCCTGGAGTGCGGGACAGTCCAATCACCCCCAGCATTTT. Residues: CAWSAGQSNHPQHF.

The rearrangement links TRBV5-5 to TRBJ1-3; D gene ambiguous. The CDR3 is 13 amino acids. With 2 bases removed from V and 0 bases from J, the gap between germline ends came to 3 bases. Germline CDR1 is SGHKS and CDR2 is YYEKEE (reference sequence). In DNA, the CDR3 is TGTGCCAGCAGCTTTGTCTCTGGAAACACCATATATTTT. It translates to CASSFVSGNTIYF.